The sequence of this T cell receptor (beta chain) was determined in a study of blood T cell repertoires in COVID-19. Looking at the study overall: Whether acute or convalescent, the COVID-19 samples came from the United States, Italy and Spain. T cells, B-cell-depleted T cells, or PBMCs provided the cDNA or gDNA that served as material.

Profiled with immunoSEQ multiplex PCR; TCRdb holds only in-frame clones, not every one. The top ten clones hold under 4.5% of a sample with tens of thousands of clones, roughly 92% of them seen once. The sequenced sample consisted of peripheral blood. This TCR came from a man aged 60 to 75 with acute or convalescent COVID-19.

CDR3 protein: CASSLTGRQGVSGELFF. The CDR3 DNA sequence: TGTGCCAGCAGCTTGACCGGTCGGCAGGGCGTGTCCGGGGAGCTGTTTTTT. The V gene is TRBV7-3, the J gene TRBJ2-2, with D possibly matching TRBD1 (5 bases). Trimming took off 3 bases at V and 6 bases at J, with 20 bases between the two ends. CDR1 is SGHTA, CDR2 FQGTGA, per germline. The CDR3 loop spans 17 amino acids. Full variable domain (rest looked up from reference TRBV7-3 and TRBJ2-2): GAGVSQTPSNKVTEKGKYVELRCDPISGHTALYWYRQSLGQGPEFLIYFQGTGAADDSGLPNDRFFAVRPEGSVSTLKIQRTERGDSAVYLCASSLTGRQGVSGELFFGEGSRLTVL.